Listed here are 30 T cell receptor beta chains from one sample, sequenced in a study of T cells in Graves' hyperthyroidism and ophthalmopathy. Template material for amplifying TCR beta CDR3 regions consisted of RNA transcripts. First-round RT-PCR targeting the TCR CDR3 was performed with the HTBI primer set. One entry per CDR3 protein, called by TCRdb with MiXCR from the multiplex PCR reads. The sample consists of some 360,000 distinct CDR3 sequences, about 14% of them appearing once. Input material: blood. These receptors came from a woman aged 55-75 years with Graves' hyperthyroidism.

This clonotype was seen many times. V is TRBV24-1 and J is TRBJ2-1, with TRBD1 as a possible D gene (6 bases). Germline CDR1 reads KGHDR; CDR2 reads SFDVKD. This CDR3 is built from 14 residues. With 3 bases removed from V and 6 bases from J, the gap between germline ends came to 11 bases. The DNA for the CDR3 is TGTGCCACCAGTGATGGGACACGGGTCAATGAGCAGTTCTTC. The encoded protein is CATSDGTRVNEQFF.

This clonotype was counted many times. The V and J genes are TRBV9 and TRBJ2-5, with D perhaps matching TRBD1 (6 bases). Germline V gene data show CDR1 as SGDLS and CDR2 as YYNGEE. V was clipped by 6 bases and J by 4 bases, with 16 bases between them. CDR3 length: 14 residues. CDR3 protein: CASNSQGFTETQYF. As DNA, the CDR3 is TGTGCCAGCAATTCTCAGGGGTTTACAGAGACCCAGTACTTC.

This clonotype has at least ten counts. This chain joins TRBV7-6 and TRBJ2-7; 7 nucleotides align to TRBD1. The CDR3 has 14 amino acids. Germline CDR1 is SGHVS and CDR2 is FNYEAQ. The V gene end was trimmed by 4 bases and the J gene end by 6 bases; junction bases not matched to a gene: 9. The CDR3 here is CASSSPTGNGEQYF. CDR3 in DNA: TGTGCCAGCAGCTCTCCGACAGGGAACGGCGAGCAGTACTTC.

This rearrangement joins TRBV7-2 to TRBJ2-6, with D unclear. The CDR3 length is 16 residues. Germline assignment: CDR1 SGHTA and CDR2 FQGNSA. Trimming left V 5 bases short and J 4 bases short, with 15 bases between. CDR3 loop: CASSKRTAVGANVLTF. The CDR3 coding sequence is TGTGCCAGCAGCAAACGGACCGCCGTGGGGGCCAACGTCCTGACTTTC.

This clonotype was counted between two and nine times. The chain combines TRBV20-1 with TRBJ1-1; tentative D call: TRBD1 (5 bases). CDR1 is DFQATT and CDR2 is SNEGSKA in the germline V gene (reference sequence). The CDR3 is 14 residues long. The V end lost 0 bases, the J end lost 5 bases, and 13 bases lay between the germline ends. CDR3 sequence (DNA): TGCAGTGCTAGAGATGGCAGGGTAGAAACTGAAGCTTTCTTT. Translation gives CSARDGRVETEAFF.

This clonotype was found a few times. The chain links TRBV30 to TRBJ1-3; no clear D gene. Trimming left V 0 bases short and J 2 bases short, with 8 bases between. The CDR3 length is 14 residues. Germline assignment: CDR1 GTSNPN and CDR2 SVGIG (reference sequence). Here the CDR3 DNA reads TGTGCCTGGAGTGTAAGGGCAACTGGAAACACCATATATTTT. Residues: CAWSVRATGNTIYF.

The rearrangement joins TRBV5-1 to TRBJ2-1, with a possible D match to TRBD1 (6 bases). CDR1 is SGHRS and CDR2 is YFSETQ in the germline V gene. Deletions cut 2 bases from V and 3 bases from J, with 9 bases between. The CDR3 consists of 14 residues. The CDR3 reads CASSFDRSYNEQFF. The CDR3 nucleotides read TGCGCCAGCAGCTTCGACAGGAGCTACAATGAGCAGTTCTTC.

This clonotype came up a few times. The chain joins TRBV6-1 to TRBJ2-7; D is unresolved. Germline assignment: CDR1 MNHNS and CDR2 SASEGT. The CDR3 contains 11 residues. V lost 6 bases and J 6 bases, leaving 9 bases between the germline ends. DNA of the CDR3: TGTGCCAGCAGCACCTTTGCCGAGCAGTACTTC. Translating it yields CASSTFAEQYF.

This clonotype has a count of ten or more. V gene TRBV20-1 combines with J gene TRBJ2-3, with D possibly TRBD2 on 5 matching bases. Germline-derived CDR1 and CDR2 are DFQATT and SNEGSKA (reference sequence). The CDR3 sequence is 14 residues long. The germline V and J ends were trimmed by 1 base and 2 bases, with 10 bases remaining between them. The CDR3 region has the DNA TGCAGTGCTAGAGCTACCGGGGTCACAGATACGCAGTATTTT. It yields the protein CSARATGVTDTQYF.

The rearrangement links TRBV5-4 to TRBJ2-3, with 7 positions matching TRBD2. With 0 bases clipped from V and 2 bases from J, the junction kept 9 bases outside the gene matches. CDR3 size: 17 residues. Germline values: CDR1 SGHNT, CDR2 YYREEE (reference sequence). CDR3 loop: CASSLGVASGNTDTQYF. CDR3 in DNA: TGTGCCAGCAGCTTGGGAGTGGCTAGCGGAAACACAGATACGCAGTATTTT.

The table lists this clonotype with many counts. This sequence joins TRBV29-1 and TRBJ2-3; 9 positions agree with TRBD2. The ends lost 4 bases at V and 6 bases at J; junction bases unmatched: 8. The CDR3 loop spans 14 amino acids. Germline CDR1 is SQVTM and CDR2 is ANQGSEA. CDR3 amino acids: CSVVVGTSGDTQYF. CDR3 sequence (DNA): TGCAGCGTTGTAGTGGGAACTAGCGGGGATACGCAGTATTTT.

CDR3 region: CASGLSPSYEQYF. DNA of the CDR3: TGTGCTAGTGGTTTGTCCCCGTCCTACGAGCAGTACTTC. V is TRBV12-5 and J is TRBJ2-7; D is unresolved. The germline V and J ends were trimmed by 2 bases and 1 base, with 6 bases remaining between them. Germline-derived CDR1 and CDR2 are LGHNT and FRNRAP. The CDR3 sequence is 13 residues long.

At least ten counts were recorded for this clonotype. The J gene is TRBJ2-3, the V gene TRBV10-1, with TRBD2 matching 15 bases. Losses at the gene ends were 6 bases for V and 3 bases for J; bases not matched to a gene: 4. The CDR3 has 16 residues. Germline V gene data show CDR1 as WNHNN and CDR2 as SYGVQD (reference sequence). The CDR3 bases are TGCGCCAGCAGCTCCGGGACTAGCGGGAGGACAGATACGCAGTATTTT. This gives the protein CASSSGTSGRTDTQYF.

This clonotype has more than one count but fewer than ten. The chain uses TRBV25-1 and TRBJ2-5; D uncertain. The CDR3 extends over 13 amino acids. The V end was cut by 5 bases, the J end by 1 base, with 8 bases between. Per the germline V gene, CDR1 is MGHDK and CDR2 is SYGVNS. CDR3 loop: CASSHTVQETQYF. CDR3 nucleotides: TGTGCCAGCAGTCATACAGTCCAAGAGACCCAGTACTTC.

V and J are TRBV5-8 and TRBJ2-6; 10 positions agree with TRBD1. Trimming took 4 bases from V and 0 from J; bases not matched to a gene: 4. The CDR3 has 17 amino acids. The germline gives CDR1 SGHTS, CDR2 YDEGEE. The CDR3 loop is CASSGTGANSGANVLTF. The CDR3 bases are TGTGCCAGCAGCGGGACAGGGGCTAACTCTGGGGCCAACGTCCTGACTTTC. The full variable domain, rest sourced from reference TRBV5-8 and TRBJ2-6, is EAGVTQSPTHLIKTRGQQATLRCSPISGHTSVYWYQQALGLGLQFLLWYDEGEERNRGNFPPRFSGRQFPNYSSELNVNALELEDSALYLCASSGTGANSGANVLTFGAGSRLTVL.

This chain links TRBV12-3 or TRBV12-4 with TRBJ1-2; 9 bases align to TRBD1. The J segment lost 5 bases and the V segment lost 6 bases, leaving 7 bases of the junction unmatched. This CDR3 comprises 14 residues. CDR3 nucleotides: TGTGCCAGCAGACGGGACAGGGCTAGATATGGCTACACCTTC. It is translated as CASRRDRARYGYTF.

This clonotype occurred many times. This rearrangement joins TRBV3-1 to TRBJ1-2, with D perhaps TRBD1 (6 bases). Trimming stripped 1 base from V and 6 bases from J, with 9 bases between. The germline CDR1 and CDR2 sequences are LGHDT and YNNKEL (reference sequence). The CDR3 totals 13 residues. This CDR3 is CASSQARGDGYTF. CDR3 coding DNA: TGTGCCAGCAGCCAAGCCAGGGGTGATGGCTACACCTTC.

The chain recombines TRBV10-3 with TRBJ2-1; the D gene is possibly TRBD2 (5 bases). From germline, CDR1 is ENHRY and CDR2 SYGVKD. CDR3 length equals 15 residues. V was trimmed by 0 bases and J by 0 bases, leaving 6 bases between them. CDR3 nucleotides: TGTGCCATCAGTGAGTCGGGGAGCTCCTACAATGAGCAGTTCTTC. Amino acid sequence: CAISESGSSYNEQFF.

This clonotype was counted only a few times. J is TRBJ1-2 and V is TRBV7-3; 8 nucleotides line up with TRBD1. Germline CDR1 SGHTA, CDR2 FQGTGA. Losses at the gene ends were 2 bases for V and 3 bases for J; bases not matched to a gene: 5. The CDR3 is made up of 15 amino acids. For the CDR3, the DNA is TGTGCCAGCAGCTTATTGGACAGGGATCACTATGGCTACACCTTC. Translation gives CASSLLDRDHYGYTF. The complete variable domain, with remaining parts taken from reference TRBV7-3 and TRBJ1-2, reads GAGVSQTPSNKVTEKGKYVELRCDPISGHTALYWYRQSLGQGPEFLIYFQGTGAADDSGLPNDRFFAVRPEGSVSTLKIQRTERGDSAVYLCASSLLDRDHYGYTFGSGTRLTVV.

This clonotype was seen a few times. This sequence joins TRBV7-6 and TRBJ2-6; weak D call: TRBD1 (6 bases). CDR3 size: 15 residues. Trimming shortened V by 5 bases and J by 2 bases, and 10 bases separated the two germline ends. Germline V lookup: CDR1 SGHVS, CDR2 FNYEAQ. The CDR3 region is CASSTRGTGANVLTF. The CDR3 coding sequence is TGTGCCAGCAGCACAAGGGGGACTGGGGCCAACGTCCTGACTTTC.

This clonotype has a handful of counts. This rearrangement joins TRBV2 to TRBJ1-2, with a possible D match to TRBD1 (5 bases). The CDR3 has 14 amino acids. Germline V gene data show CDR1 as SNHLY and CDR2 as FYNNEI. Trimming took off 10 bases at V and 0 bases at J, with 15 bases between the two ends. The CDR3: CATGGRTSNYGYTF. The CDR3 DNA follows: TGTGCCACCGGTGGCAGGACATCTAACTATGGCTACACCTTC.

The chain employs TRBV12-3 or TRBV12-4 and TRBJ2-1; 8 positions match TRBD1. Trimming at V came to 6 bases and at J to 8 bases, leaving 9 bases not matched to a gene. CDR3 length: 14 amino acids. The CDR3 DNA reads as TGTGCCAGCAGGCCGGACAGGGCCCGGGATGAGCAGTTCTTC. The encoded protein is CASRPDRARDEQFF.

This chain uses TRBV20-1 with TRBJ2-1; 7 positions agree with TRBD2. Germline CDR1 reads DFQATT; CDR2 reads SNEGSKA (reference sequence). V dropped 4 bases and J dropped 4; count of bases not matched to a gene: 13. CDR3 length: 16 amino acids. The CDR3 region is CSAIYSLAENYNEQFF. As DNA, the CDR3 is TGCAGTGCTATTTACAGCCTAGCGGAGAATTACAATGAGCAGTTCTTC.

The table lists this clonotype with many counts. J is TRBJ2-7 and V is TRBV12-3 or TRBV12-4, with D perhaps matching TRBD2 (6 bases). Trimming stripped 3 bases from V and 2 bases from J, with 11 bases between. This CDR3 contains 14 residues. The chain's CDR3 is CASSFTAGAYEQYF. The CDR3, as DNA: TGTGCCAGCAGTTTCACAGCGGGCGCCTACGAGCAGTACTTC.

This clonotype appeared a few times. This chain connects TRBV7-9 to TRBJ1-3; D is uncertain. The V end lost 5 bases, the J end lost 7 bases, and 15 bases lay between the germline ends. Germline CDR1 reads SEHNR; CDR2 reads FQNEAQ (reference sequence). The CDR3 has 14 amino acids. The CDR3 sequence is CASSPARVPNTIYF. For the CDR3, the DNA is TGTGCCAGCAGCCCCGCTCGGGTCCCGAACACCATATATTTT.

CDR3 nucleotide sequence: TGTGCCAGCACCGACAGGTTTACCTACGAGCAGTACTTC. Translation gives CASTDRFTYEQYF. V usage is TRBV6-1 and J usage is TRBJ2-7, with D tentatively TRBD1 (6 bases). Germline CDR1 reads MNHNS; CDR2 reads SASEGT. Trimming left V 7 bases short and J 2 bases short, with 12 bases between. The length of the CDR3 is 13 residues.

Many counts were recorded for this clonotype. This chain uses TRBV10-3 with TRBJ2-7, with 7 bases aligning to TRBD1. Per germline, CDR1 ENHRY and CDR2 SYGVKD. The CDR3 runs 13 residues. J was trimmed by 0 bases and V by 11 bases; bases with no gene match: 7. CDR3 protein: CALWDSSSYEQYF. The CDR3 nucleotides are TGTGCCCTTTGGGACAGCAGCTCCTACGAGCAGTACTTC.

In its sample, this clonotype was seen a few times. The chain links TRBV6-5 to TRBJ2-1; 11 bases agree with TRBD2. Per the germline V gene, CDR1 is MNHEY and CDR2 is SVGAGI. The CDR3 extends over 17 amino acids. After removal of 2 bases from V and 7 bases from J, the junction contained 10 bases not matched to a gene. This CDR3 reads CASSYKLGTSGWNEQFF. The CDR3, as DNA: TGTGCCAGCAGTTACAAATTGGGGACTAGCGGATGGAATGAGCAGTTCTTC.

As regards this clonotype: A much more abundant neighbour one base away suggests this may be a read error. This chain links TRBV7-9 with TRBJ1-1; no clear D gene. Trimming pared 5 bases from V and 11 bases from J, leaving 27 bases between. This CDR3 is built from 16 residues. The germline V gene encodes CDR1 SEHNR and CDR2 FQNEAQ (reference sequence). Here the CDR3 DNA reads TGTGCCAGCAGCCCCGTGTGGGGTGGGCGGACCCTGCAGGCTTTCTTT. Encoded protein: CASSPVWGGRTLQAFF.

The rearrangement joins TRBV27 to TRBJ2-2; perhaps TRBD2 as D (5 bases). Trimming cost V 6 bases and J 6 bases, with 5 bases left between them. This CDR3 region has 11 residues. The germline CDR1 and CDR2 sequences are MNHEY and SMNVEV (reference sequence). CDR3 sequence: CASSGAGELFF. In nucleotides, the CDR3 is TGTGCCAGCAGCGGGGCCGGGGAGCTGTTTTTT.